The source of this T cell receptor beta chain is a study of patients and donors after allogeneic stem cell transplantation. In germline, CDR1 is DFQATT, CDR2 SNEGSKA (reference sequence). CDR3 length equals 16 residues. V lost 6 bases, J lost 3 bases, and 17 bases stayed unmatched. From the RT-PCR reads, TCRdb called clonotypes with MiXCR, one entry per CDR3 protein. The sample records 900,000 to 1,000,000 distinct CDR3 sequences, about a sixth being singletons. This clonotype was picked up a small number of times. Sequencing was done on a sample of blood, either unsorted or a sorted T cell fraction (not recorded which). This chain connects TRBV20-1 to TRBJ2-7, with 7 bases fitting TRBD1. This receptor was taken from a human donor who was either an allogeneic HSCT recipient or a stem cell or donor lymphocyte infusion donor (not recorded which). It is not recorded whose cells these are; they may come from a transplant donor. CDR3 nucleotides: TGCAGTGCCATTAACTTTAGACAGGGCGAGGACTACGAGCAGTACTTC. Its protein is CSAINFRQGEDYEQYF.